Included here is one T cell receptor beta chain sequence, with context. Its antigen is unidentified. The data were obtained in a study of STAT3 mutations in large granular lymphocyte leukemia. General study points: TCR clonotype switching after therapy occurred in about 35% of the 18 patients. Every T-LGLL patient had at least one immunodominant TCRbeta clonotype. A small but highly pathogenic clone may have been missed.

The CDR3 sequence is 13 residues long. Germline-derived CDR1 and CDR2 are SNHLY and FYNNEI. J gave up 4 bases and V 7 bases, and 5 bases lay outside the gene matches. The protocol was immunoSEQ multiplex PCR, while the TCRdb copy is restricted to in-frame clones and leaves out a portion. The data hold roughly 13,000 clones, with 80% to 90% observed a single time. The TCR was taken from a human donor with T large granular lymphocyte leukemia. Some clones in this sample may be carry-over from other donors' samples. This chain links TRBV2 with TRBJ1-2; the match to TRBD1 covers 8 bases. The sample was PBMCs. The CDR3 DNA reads TGTGCCAGCAAGGACAGGGAAGGCTATGGCTACACCTTC. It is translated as CASKDREGYGYTF.